This is a list of T cell receptor beta chains from one sample in a study of T cells in Graves' hyperthyroidism and ophthalmopathy. TCRdb fed the multiplex PCR reads into MiXCR, producing one record per CDR3 protein. This table holds a few hundred thousand distinct CDR3 sequences, 14% found once. Sequences were obtained from blood. Receptors originate from a middle-aged woman with Graves' hyperthyroidism. The CDR3 runs from the conserved cysteine through the conserved F or W. D genes are given only for firm matches. Clone size is stated in some rows and not others, as once, few, many or a class when expanded.

abundance: many
v_gene: TRBV28
d_gene: TRBD2
j_gene: TRBJ2-1
CDR3aa: CASSSLAGGNYNEQFF
CDR3nt: TGTGCCAGCAGTTCCCTAGCGGGAGGTAACTACAATGAGCAGTTCTTC

abundance: many
v_gene: TRBV18
d_gene: TRBD2
j_gene: TRBJ2-2
CDR3aa: CASSPGTSGTGGELFF
CDR3nt: TGTGCCAGCTCACCAGGGACTAGCGGGACTGGCGGGGAGCTGTTTTTT

abundance: many
v_gene: TRBV3-1
d_gene: TRBD2
j_gene: TRBJ2-7
CDR3aa: CASSQDLSSGSYEQYF
CDR3nt: TGTGCCAGCAGCCAAGATCTCTCTAGCGGGTCCTACGAGCAGTACTTC

abundance: many
v_gene: TRBV9
d_gene: -
j_gene: TRBJ2-3
CDR3aa: CASSVAQEPTDTQYF
CDR3nt: TGTGCCAGCAGCGTAGCTCAGGAACCCACAGATACGCAGTATTTT

abundance: -
v_gene: TRBV10-3
d_gene: -
j_gene: TRBJ2-5
CDR3aa: CAISVGGAETQYF
CDR3nt: TGTGCCATCAGTGTCGGGGGCGCGGAGACCCAGTACTTC

abundance: few
v_gene: TRBV7-8
d_gene: -
j_gene: TRBJ1-1
CDR3aa: CASSLVDRNTEAFF
CDR3nt: TGTGCCAGCAGCTTAGTAGACAGGAACACTGAAGCTTTCTTT

abundance: few
v_gene: TRBV5-1
d_gene: TRBD2
j_gene: TRBJ2-1
CDR3aa: CASGLAGTYNEQFF
CDR3nt: TGCGCCAGTGGACTAGCGGGCACCTACAATGAGCAGTTCTTC

abundance: many
v_gene: TRBV5-1
d_gene: -
j_gene: TRBJ1-1
CDR3aa: CASSPDGRLNTEAFF
CDR3nt: TGCGCCAGCAGCCCGGATGGCAGACTGAACACTGAAGCTTTCTTT

abundance: -
v_gene: TRBV20-1
d_gene: -
j_gene: TRBJ2-3
CDR3aa: CSARDRHRGLAGSGITDTQYF
CDR3nt: TGCAGTGCTAGAGATAGACACAGGGGGCTAGCGGGAAGCGGTATCACAGATACGCAGTATTTT

abundance: many
v_gene: TRBV11-2
d_gene: TRBD1
j_gene: TRBJ2-2
CDR3aa: CASSLGGRDSPHRELFF
CDR3nt: TGTGCCAGCAGCTTAGGTGGTAGGGACAGCCCACACCGGGAGCTGTTTTTT

abundance: -
v_gene: TRBV5-1
d_gene: TRBD1
j_gene: TRBJ1-2
CDR3aa: CASSLLGQDGYTF
CDR3nt: TGCGCCAGCAGCTTGTTAGGACAGGATGGCTACACCTTC

abundance: many
v_gene: TRBV20-1
d_gene: -
j_gene: TRBJ2-7
CDR3aa: CSAPGRVSYEQYF
CDR3nt: TGCAGTGCCCCGGGACGGGTCTCCTACGAGCAGTACTTC

abundance: many
v_gene: TRBV14
d_gene: -
j_gene: TRBJ2-7
CDR3aa: CASSRGRNYEQYF
CDR3nt: TGTGCCAGCAGCCGGGGCAGAAACTACGAGCAGTACTTC

abundance: many
v_gene: TRBV18
d_gene: -
j_gene: TRBJ1-5
CDR3aa: CASSGVEGLGQPQHF
CDR3nt: TGTGCCAGCTCCGGCGTGGAGGGCCTGGGTCAGCCCCAGCATTTT

abundance: -
v_gene: TRBV7-8
d_gene: -
j_gene: TRBJ2-5
CDR3aa: CASRIHRQETQYF
CDR3nt: TGTGCCAGCAGGATCCACCGCCAAGAGACCCAGTACTTC

abundance: -
v_gene: TRBV9
d_gene: -
j_gene: TRBJ2-7
CDR3aa: CASTLGVESRMGEQYF
CDR3nt: TGTGCCAGCACCCTAGGGGTGGAGAGCAGGATGGGCGAGCAGTACTTC

abundance: -
v_gene: TRBV28
d_gene: TRBD1
j_gene: TRBJ1-1
CDR3aa: CASSLSSTGGMGTEAFF
CDR3nt: TGTGCCAGCAGTTTATCTTCGACAGGGGGAATGGGCACTGAAGCTTTCTTT

abundance: -
v_gene: TRBV30
d_gene: -
j_gene: TRBJ1-6
CDR3aa: CAWMMGVRGDLYSPLHF
CDR3nt: TGTGCCTGGATGATGGGGGTCAGGGGAGATCTTTATTCACCCCTCCACTTT

abundance: few
v_gene: TRBV20-1
d_gene: TRBD1
j_gene: TRBJ1-2
CDR3aa: CSASQGQGIGYTF
CDR3nt: TGCAGTGCTAGCCAGGGACAGGGTATCGGCTACACCTTC

abundance: many
v_gene: TRBV27
d_gene: -
j_gene: TRBJ2-1
CDR3aa: CASSLSLGPRDEQFF
CDR3nt: TGTGCCAGCAGTTTATCGTTGGGCCCAAGGGATGAGCAGTTCTTC

abundance: few
v_gene: TRBV6-1
d_gene: TRBD1
j_gene: TRBJ1-1
CDR3aa: CASSFRGETEAFF
CDR3nt: TGTGCCAGTTCTTTCAGGGGGGAGACTGAAGCTTTCTTT

abundance: many
v_gene: TRBV6-6
d_gene: -
j_gene: TRBJ2-7
CDR3aa: CASSYSRPDGFYEQYF
CDR3nt: TGTGCCAGCAGTTACTCCAGGCCAGACGGGTTCTACGAGCAGTACTTC

abundance: many
v_gene: TRBV30
d_gene: -
j_gene: TRBJ1-5
CDR3aa: CAWSRQGSQPQHF
CDR3nt: TGTGCCTGGAGTCGGCAGGGAAGTCAGCCCCAGCATTTT

abundance: many
v_gene: TRBV29-1
d_gene: -
j_gene: TRBJ2-2
CDR3aa: CSVDWGRHTGELFF
CDR3nt: TGCAGCGTTGACTGGGGGCGTCACACCGGGGAGCTGTTTTTT

abundance: many
v_gene: TRBV28
d_gene: TRBD2
j_gene: TRBJ2-7
CDR3aa: CASSRTSGSRPSSYEQYF
CDR3nt: TGTGCCAGCAGTCGGACTAGCGGGAGTCGCCCTAGCTCCTACGAGCAGTACTTC

abundance: -
v_gene: TRBV9
d_gene: TRBD1
j_gene: TRBJ1-2
CDR3aa: CASSVSATGGGYTF
CDR3nt: TGTGCCAGCAGCGTATCTGCTACAGGGGGAGGCTACACCTTC

abundance: -
v_gene: TRBV2
d_gene: -
j_gene: TRBJ1-1
CDR3aa: CASSGEAEGFF
CDR3nt: TGTGCCAGCAGTGGGGAGGCGGAGGGTTTCTTT

abundance: many
v_gene: TRBV20-1
d_gene: -
j_gene: TRBJ2-5
CDR3aa: CSASHQRGLETQYF
CDR3nt: TGCAGTGCAAGTCATCAAAGAGGGCTAGAGACCCAGTACTTC

abundance: -
v_gene: TRBV30
d_gene: -
j_gene: TRBJ2-7
CDR3aa: CAWSRPGRRYEQYF
CDR3nt: TGTGCCTGGAGCAGACCGGGACGGCGCTACGAGCAGTACTTC

abundance: -
v_gene: TRBV11-2
d_gene: TRBD2
j_gene: TRBJ2-5
CDR3aa: CASSSGLAGGPDETQYF
CDR3nt: TGTGCCAGCAGCTCGGGACTAGCGGGAGGGCCGGATGAGACCCAGTACTTC

abundance: many
v_gene: TRBV5-1
d_gene: TRBD1
j_gene: TRBJ1-6
CDR3aa: CASSKGQGNSPLHF
CDR3nt: TGCGCCAGCAGCAAGGGACAGGGTAATTCACCCCTCCACTTT

abundance: few
v_gene: TRBV5-1
d_gene: -
j_gene: TRBJ2-7
CDR3aa: CASSLDRPLYEQYF
CDR3nt: TGCGCCAGCAGCTTGGACCGCCCCCTTTACGAGCAGTACTTC

abundance: few
v_gene: TRBV12-3/TRBV12-4
d_gene: -
j_gene: TRBJ1-4
CDR3aa: CASSEGTMSEKLFF
CDR3nt: TGTGCCAGCAGTGAGGGGACGATGAGTGAAAAACTGTTTTTT

abundance: -
v_gene: TRBV12-3/TRBV12-4
d_gene: TRBD1
j_gene: TRBJ2-7
CDR3aa: CASSPRTGTGVGQYF
CDR3nt: TGTGCCAGCAGTCCCCGCACCGGGACAGGGGTCGGGCAGTACTTC

abundance: -
v_gene: TRBV10-2
d_gene: TRBD1
j_gene: TRBJ2-4
CDR3aa: CASSKQGAQGNIQYF
CDR3nt: TGCGCCAGCAGTAAACAGGGGGCGCAGGGAAACATTCAGTACTTC

abundance: many
v_gene: TRBV3-1
d_gene: -
j_gene: TRBJ1-4
CDR3aa: CASSQPDLFGDEKLFF
CDR3nt: TGTGCCAGCAGCCAACCGGACCTCTTCGGGGATGAAAAACTGTTTTTT